Shown below are 7 T cell receptor beta chains from a single sample sequenced in a study of blood T cell repertoires in COVID-19. Measured with immunoSEQ multiplex PCR; TCRdb has only the in-frame clones, and not every one. The table shows about 160,000 clones, with about 90% occurring only once. Sequencing was performed on peripheral blood. The receptor set was obtained from a man aged 30 to 39 with COVID-19, enrolled during active disease.

The V gene is TRBV11-1, the J gene TRBJ2-3, with 11 bases aligning to TRBD2. Germline V gene lookup returns CDR1 SGHAT and CDR2 FQDESV (reference sequence). CDR3 length: 16 amino acids. The V segment lost 2 bases and the J segment 3 bases; nucleotides outside the gene matches: 4. The CDR3 DNA sequence: TGTGCCAGCAGCTTATTTGCTAGCGGGGGGACAGATACGCAGTATTTT. Translating gives CASSLFASGGTDTQYF.

The chain uses TRBV19 and TRBJ1-4; TRBD1 might be the D (5 bases). This CDR3 region has 15 residues. CDR1 is LNHDA, CDR2 SQIVND, per germline (reference sequence). Trimming stripped 1 base from V and 6 bases from J, with 12 bases between. This CDR3 is CASSIGSQGDEKLFF. CDR3 DNA sequence: TGTGCCAGTAGTATAGGAAGCCAGGGTGATGAAAAACTGTTTTTT.

V gene TRBV29-1 combines with J gene TRBJ2-2; D gene unclear. Germline lookup yields CDR1 SQVTM and CDR2 ANQGSEA. The CDR3 length is 12 residues. Trimming removed 7 bases at V and 1 base at J, with 7 bases between. CDR3 bases: TGCAGCGCCTTGAGGAACACCGGGGAGCTGTTTTTT. This encodes CSALRNTGELFF.

The chain couples TRBV5-1 to TRBJ2-7; D remains unclear. Deletions cut 1 base from V and 1 base from J, with 9 bases between. CDR1 is SGHRS and CDR2 is YFSETQ in the germline V gene. This CDR3 region has 14 residues. Here the CDR3 DNA reads TGCGCCAGCAGCTTGATGATGACTTCCTACGAGCAGTACTTC. The encoded protein is CASSLMMTSYEQYF.

The V call is TRBV9, the J call TRBJ2-5; D is perhaps TRBD1 (6 bases). The CDR3 runs to 14 residues. CDR1 and CDR2 from the germline V gene are SGDLS and YYNGEE. Trimming took off 0 bases at V and 2 bases at J, with 8 bases between the two ends. The CDR3 sequence: CASSVGQVQETQYF. DNA for the CDR3: TGTGCCAGCAGCGTAGGACAGGTGCAAGAGACCCAGTACTTC.

The chain recombines TRBV7-8 with TRBJ2-7; 13 bases agree with TRBD2. Germline CDR1 is SGHVS and CDR2 is FQNEAQ. The CDR3 sequence is 16 residues long. The V gene end was trimmed by 5 bases and the J gene end by 3 bases; junction bases not matched to a gene: 7. The CDR3 bases are TGTGCCAGCAGCATACGGACTAGCGGGAGCATCTACGAGCAGTACTTC. Amino acid sequence: CASSIRTSGSIYEQYF.

The J gene is TRBJ1-4, the V gene TRBV11-2, with TRBD1 matching over 7 bases. Germline V gives CDR1 SGHAT, CDR2 FQNNGV. V trimming: 2 bases; J trimming: 2 bases; junction bases outside the gene matches: 5. CDR3 size: 16 residues. In nucleotides, the CDR3 is TGTGCCAGCAGCTTACCTACAGGGGCCACTAATGAAAAACTGTTTTTT. Protein sequence: CASSLPTGATNEKLFF. Full variable domain (missing parts from reference TRBV11-2 and TRBJ1-4): EAGVAQSPRYKIIEKRQSVAFWCNPISGHATLYWYQQILGQGPKLLIQFQNNGVVDDSQLPKDRFSAERLKGVDSTLKIQPAKLEDSAVYLCASSLPTGATNEKLFFGSGTQLSVL.